This T cell receptor (beta chain) was retrieved from a study of blood T cell repertoires in COVID-19. Study-wide background: The United States, Italy and Spain were the sources of the acute and convalescent COVID-19 samples. In each case, the material was cDNA or gDNA derived from T cells, B-cell-depleted T cells, or PBMCs.

Original handling: Scientists estimated how many nucleated cells there were by amplifying reference gene primers. Only in-frame clones appear in the TCRdb table, and some are missing; sequencing was by immunoSEQ multiplex PCR. That table supplies the V and J calls and clone size; D and trimming were determined from the DNA. Altogether fewer than 35,000 clones are present, 75% to 90% being singletons, with the ten largest covering 1.5% to 2.5%. V lost 4 bases and J lost 5; bases outside the gene matches: 9. Germline V CDR1 and CDR2: LNHDA, SQIVND (reference sequence). CDR3 length: 15 residues. The TCR originated in a man aged 45 to 65 with active or convalescent COVID-19. The chain employs TRBV19 and TRBJ2-5; 8 bases are a match to TRBD2. Sequences were obtained from peripheral blood. CDR3 region: CASSKGGAGVETQYF. CDR3 DNA sequence: TGTGCCAGTAGTAAAGGGGGAGCGGGAGTGGAGACCCAGTACTTC. Combining the CDR3 with reference TRBV19 and TRBJ2-5 gives the whole variable domain DGGITQSPKYLFRKEGQNVTLSCEQNLNHDAMYWYRQDPGQGLRLIYYSQIVNDFQKGDIAEGYSVSREKKESFPLTVTSAQKNPTAFYLCASSKGGAGVETQYFGPGTRLLVL.